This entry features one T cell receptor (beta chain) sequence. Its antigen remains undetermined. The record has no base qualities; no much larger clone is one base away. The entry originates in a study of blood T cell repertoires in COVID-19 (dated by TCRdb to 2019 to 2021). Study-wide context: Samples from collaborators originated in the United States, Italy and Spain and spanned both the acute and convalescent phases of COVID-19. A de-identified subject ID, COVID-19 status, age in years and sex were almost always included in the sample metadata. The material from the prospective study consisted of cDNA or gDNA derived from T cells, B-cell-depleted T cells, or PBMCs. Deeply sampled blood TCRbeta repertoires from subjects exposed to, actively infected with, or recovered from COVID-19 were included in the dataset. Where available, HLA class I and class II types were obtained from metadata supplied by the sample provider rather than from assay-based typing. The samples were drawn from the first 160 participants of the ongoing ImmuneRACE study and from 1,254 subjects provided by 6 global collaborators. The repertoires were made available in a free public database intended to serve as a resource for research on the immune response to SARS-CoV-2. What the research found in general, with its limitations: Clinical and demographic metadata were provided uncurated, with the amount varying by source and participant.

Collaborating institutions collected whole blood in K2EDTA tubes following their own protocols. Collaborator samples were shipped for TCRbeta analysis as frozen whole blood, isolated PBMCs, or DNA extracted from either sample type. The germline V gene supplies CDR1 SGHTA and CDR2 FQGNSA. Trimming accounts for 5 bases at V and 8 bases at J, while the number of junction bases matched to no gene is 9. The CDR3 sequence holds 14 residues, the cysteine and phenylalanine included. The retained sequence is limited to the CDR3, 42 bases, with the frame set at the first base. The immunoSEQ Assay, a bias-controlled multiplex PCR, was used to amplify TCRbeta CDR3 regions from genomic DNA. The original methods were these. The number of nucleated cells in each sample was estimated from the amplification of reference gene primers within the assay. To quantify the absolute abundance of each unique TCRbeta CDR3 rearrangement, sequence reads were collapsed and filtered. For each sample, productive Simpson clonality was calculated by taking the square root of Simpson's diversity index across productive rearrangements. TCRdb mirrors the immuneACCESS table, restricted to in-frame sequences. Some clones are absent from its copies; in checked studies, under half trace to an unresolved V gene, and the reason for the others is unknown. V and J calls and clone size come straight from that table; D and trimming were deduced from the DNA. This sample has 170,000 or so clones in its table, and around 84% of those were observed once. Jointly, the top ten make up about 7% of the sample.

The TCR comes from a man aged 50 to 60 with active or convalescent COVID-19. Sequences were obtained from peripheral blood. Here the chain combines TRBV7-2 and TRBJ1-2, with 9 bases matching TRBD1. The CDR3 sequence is CASSTDRGTEGYTF. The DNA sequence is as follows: TGTGCCAGCAGCACGGACAGGGGAACGGAAGGCTACACCTTC.